The clone carrying this TCR beta chain was counted a single time. This record comes from a study of cytomegalovirus exposure and HLA in healthy donors. Amplification used 60 Vbeta primers and 13 Jbeta primers. Some clones are missing from TCRdb's copy, which holds only in-frame ones; the method was immunoSEQ multiplex PCR. This table has 90,000 to 100,000 clones, about 74% appearing once. Sequenced: PBMCs. The origin of this receptor is a female donor in good health and CMV-seronegative.

In nucleotides, the CDR3 is TGCGCCAGCAGCCGACAGTTCAATCAGCCCCAGCATTTT. It translates to CASSRQFNQPQHF. This chain connects TRBV10-2 to TRBJ1-5; D perhaps matches TRBD1 (5 bases). The V end was cut by 6 bases, the J end by 3 bases, with 9 bases between. Germline V gives CDR1 WSHSY, CDR2 SAAADI. The CDR3 has 13 amino acids.